This T cell receptor beta chain stems from a study of cytomegalovirus exposure and HLA in healthy donors. The PCR made use of 60 Vbeta and 13 Jbeta primers. Clones were sequenced by immunoSEQ multiplex PCR, and TCRdb holds only the in-frame ones, with some missing. Of under 150,000 clones listed, approximately 80% are singletons. Germline CDR1 and CDR2: ENHRY and SYGVKD. The CDR3 runs to 17 residues. Trimming stripped 4 bases from V and 1 base from J, with 14 bases between. The specimen sequenced was PBMCs. V and J are TRBV10-3 and TRBJ2-6; a weak D match, TRBD1 (6 bases). This TCR was recovered from a woman aged 40-49 years in good health and CMV-seropositive. The DNA for the CDR3 is TGTGCCATCAGTGGGCAGAACACAGGGTCTGGGGCCAACGTCCTGACTTTC. It encodes CAISGQNTGSGANVLTF.